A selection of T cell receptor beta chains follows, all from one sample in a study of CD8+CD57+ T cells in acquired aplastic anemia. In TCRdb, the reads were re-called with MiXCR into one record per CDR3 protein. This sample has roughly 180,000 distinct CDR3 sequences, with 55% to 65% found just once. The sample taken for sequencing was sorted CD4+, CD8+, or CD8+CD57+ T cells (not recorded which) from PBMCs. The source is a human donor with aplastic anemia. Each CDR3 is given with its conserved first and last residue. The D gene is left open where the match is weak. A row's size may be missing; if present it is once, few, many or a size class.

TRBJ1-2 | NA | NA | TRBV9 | TGTGCCAGCAGCGTAGTAGCGGGAGAAGGCTACACCTTC | CASSVVAGEGYTF
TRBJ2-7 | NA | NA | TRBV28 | TGTGCCAGCACTCCTTCTCGCGCTCCCTACGAGCAGTACTTC | CASTPSRAPYEQYF
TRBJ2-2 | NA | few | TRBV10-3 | TGTGCCATGGCGGGCGACGCGGGGGAGCTGTTTTTT | CAMAGDAGELFF
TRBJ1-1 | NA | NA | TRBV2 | TGTGCCAGCAGTGTCACCCCAATCTACGGGGAAGCTTTCTTT | CASSVTPIYGEAFF
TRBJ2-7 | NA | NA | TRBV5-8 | TGTGCCAGCAGCCGCTGGGACCGGTACTACGAGCAGTACTTC | CASSRWDRYYEQYF
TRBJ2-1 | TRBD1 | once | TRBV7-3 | TGTGCCAGCAGCTTAACCTATGACAGGGTGGCTGAGCAGTTCTTC | CASSLTYDRVAEQFF
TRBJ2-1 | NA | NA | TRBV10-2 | TGTGCCAGCAGTGAGACCTACACTGAGCAGTTCTTC | CASSETYTEQFF
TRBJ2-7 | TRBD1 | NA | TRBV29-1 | TGCAGCGTCGTAGGGACAGGGGGGCGGGAGCAGTACTTC | CSVVGTGGREQYF
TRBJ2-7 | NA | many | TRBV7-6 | TGTGCCAGCAGCTCAAAAGAGGTCAGGGAGCAGTACTTC | CASSSKEVREQYF
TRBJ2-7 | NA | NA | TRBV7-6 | TGTGCCAGCAGCCAAGCAGACTACGAGCAGTACTTC | CASSQADYEQYF
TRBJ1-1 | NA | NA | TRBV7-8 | TGTGCCAGCAGCCCCCGGACGGCACTGAACACTGAAGCTTTCTTT | CASSPRTALNTEAFF
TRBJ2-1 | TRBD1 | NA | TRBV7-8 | TGTGCCAGCAGCTCATGGACAGGGCCCAATGAGCAGTTCTTC | CASSSWTGPNEQFF
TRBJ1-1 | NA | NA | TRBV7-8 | TGTGCCAGCAGCACAAAGCGGAACACTGAAGCTTTCTTT | CASSTKRNTEAFF
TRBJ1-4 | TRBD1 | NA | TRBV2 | TGTGCCAGCAGCCCCGCAGGGGGGAGGAATGAAAAACTGTTTTTT | CASSPAGGRNEKLFF
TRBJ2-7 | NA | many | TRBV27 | TGTGCCAGCAGTTTATCGTTCGGTTCCTACGAGCAGTACTTC | CASSLSFGSYEQYF
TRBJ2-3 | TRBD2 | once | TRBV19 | TGTGCCAGTAGTCGGGACTACGCAGATACGCAGTATTTT | CASSRDYADTQYF
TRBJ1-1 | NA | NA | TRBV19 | TGTGCCAGTACCCAAACGAACACTGAAGCTTTCTTT | CASTQTNTEAFF
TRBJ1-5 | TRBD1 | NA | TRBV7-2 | TGTGCCAGCAGCTCAAGACAGGGTCATCAGCCCCAGCATTTT | CASSSRQGHQPQHF
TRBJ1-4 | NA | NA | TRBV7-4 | TGTGCCAGCAGCTTCTCCCTGGGGGAAAAACTGTTTTTT | CASSFSLGEKLFF
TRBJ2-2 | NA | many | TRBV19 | TGTGCCAGTACCCGAACGGGACTTTACACCGGGGAGCTGTTTTTT | CASTRTGLYTGELFF
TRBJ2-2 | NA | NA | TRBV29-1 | NA | CSVEVGAGSTGELFF
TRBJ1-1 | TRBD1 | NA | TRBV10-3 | TGTGCCATCAAGGGCCCGGGACAGGCCCCAGATGGGGCTTTCTTT | CAIKGPGQAPDGAFF
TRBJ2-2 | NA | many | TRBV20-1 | TGCAGTGCTAGTCAATCGAACACCGGGGAGCTGTTTTTT | CSASQSNTGELFF
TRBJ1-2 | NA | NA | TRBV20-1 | TGCAGTGCTAGAAACCCGGACAGACGATATGGCTACACCTTC | CSARNPDRRYGYTF
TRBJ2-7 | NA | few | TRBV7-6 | TGTGCCAGCAGCGCCGGGTCGGGTGGAACCTACGAGCAGTACTTC | CASSAGSGGTYEQYF
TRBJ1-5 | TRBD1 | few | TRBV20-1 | TGCAGTGCTAGGGAGGGACAGAGGAGCAATCAGCCCCAGCATTTT | CSAREGQRSNQPQHF
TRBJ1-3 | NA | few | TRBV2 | TGTGCCAGCAGTGAGGTGGGAAACACCATATATTTT | CASSEVGNTIYF
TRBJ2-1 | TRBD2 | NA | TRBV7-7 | TGTGCTAGCAGCTTAGAGCTGCGGGGGGGCGGTGAGCAGTTCTTC | CASSLELRGGGEQFF
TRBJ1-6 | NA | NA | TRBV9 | TGTGCCAGCAGCAAGGGGCGGGGCTCCCCCCTCCACTTT | CASSKGRGSPLHF
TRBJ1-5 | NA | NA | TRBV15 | TGTGCCACCAGCAGAGATCGGGGGCAGCCCCAGCATTTT | CATSRDRGQPQHF
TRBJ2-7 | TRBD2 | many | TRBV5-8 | TGTGCCAGCAGCCAAGAGCGGGACCACTACGAGCAGTACTTC | CASSQERDHYEQYF
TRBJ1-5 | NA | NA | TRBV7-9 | TGTGCCAGCAGCTTAGACATGACCAATCAGCCCCAGCATTTT | CASSLDMTNQPQHF
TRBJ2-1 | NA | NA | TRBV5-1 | TGCGCCAGCAGCTTGGGTTTGGGTGGGGCGTCCTTCTTC | CASSLGLGGASFF
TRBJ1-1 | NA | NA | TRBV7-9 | TGTGCCAGCAGCGCCTCAGGGGCTCGCACTGAAGCTTTCTTT | CASSASGARTEAFF
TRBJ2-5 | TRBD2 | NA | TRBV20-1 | TGCAGTGCTAGAGGCTTGAATGAGGGACTAGCCAGCGAGACCCAGTACTTC | CSARGLNEGLASETQYF
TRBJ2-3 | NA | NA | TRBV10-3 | TGTGCCATCGGTGGGATGGGGAACACAGATACGCAGTATTTT | CAIGGMGNTDTQYF
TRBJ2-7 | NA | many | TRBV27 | TGTGCCAGCAGTTGGAATCCATCCTCCTACGAGCAGTACTTC | CASSWNPSSYEQYF
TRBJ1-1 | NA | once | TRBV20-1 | TGCAGTGCAAGACGCGTGAACACTGAAGCTTTCTTT | CSARRVNTEAFF